These 10 T cell receptor beta chains were all obtained from the same sample, sequenced in a study of blood T cell repertoires in COVID-19. Measured with immunoSEQ multiplex PCR; TCRdb has only the in-frame clones, and not every one. Found here are 150,000 to 200,000 clones, over 85% of them singletons; the top ten hold about 18%. The specimen was peripheral blood. These receptor sequences come from a man aged 55-75 years with active or convalescent COVID-19.

The genes are TRBV9 and TRBJ2-3; 7 bases match TRBD1. CDR1 is SGDLS, CDR2 YYNGEE, per germline. The CDR3 loop spans 17 amino acids. V shed 0 bases, J shed 5 bases, and the junction held 12 bases outside the gene matches. In DNA form, the CDR3 reads TGTGCCAGCAGCGTAGGGGTAGGGCAGGGGGTAATAGATACGCAGTATTTT. It is translated as CASSVGVGQGVIDTQYF.

The chain is built from TRBV6-4 and TRBJ2-6; no definite D call. This CDR3 is built from 13 residues. V lost 6 bases and J lost 1, with 4 bases in between. Germline lookup yields CDR1 MRHNA and CDR2 SNTAGT. In nucleotides, the CDR3 is TGTGCCAGCAGCTCGTCTGGGGCCAACGTCCTGACTTTC. This gives the protein CASSSSGANVLTF.

Only a few counts were recorded for this clone. The chain links TRBV4-1 to TRBJ2-7, with 11 bases aligning to TRBD1. Germline CDR1 and CDR2: MGHRA and YSYEKL. Germline trimming cut 3 bases from V and 4 bases from J; bases unmatched to any gene: 8. This CDR3 region has 16 residues. The CDR3 region is CASSQVDRGRAYEQYF. CDR3 sequence (DNA): TGCGCCAGCAGCCAGGTGGACAGGGGGCGCGCGTACGAGCAGTACTTC.

The chain carries TRBV18 and TRBJ2-7; 7 nucleotides align to TRBD1. The CDR3 has 14 amino acids. Germline CDR1 is KGHSH and CDR2 is LQKENI. J lost 3 bases, V lost 4 bases, and 6 bases had no gene match. The CDR3 sequence is CASSQGATHYEQYF. The CDR3 DNA reads as TGTGCCAGCTCACAGGGGGCAACCCACTACGAGCAGTACTTC. Filled out from reference TRBV18 and TRBJ2-7, the complete variable domain reads NAGVMQNPRHLVRRRGQEARLRCSPMKGHSHVYWYRQLPEEGLKFMVYLQKENIIDESGMPKERFSAEFPKEGPSILRIQQVVRGDSAAYFCASSQGATHYEQYFGPGTRLTVT.

The chain links TRBV6-6 to TRBJ1-1; no reliable D call. This CDR3 comprises 13 residues. Germline values: CDR1 MNHNY, CDR2 SVGAGI (reference sequence). Trimming shortened V by 6 bases and J by 0 bases, and 8 bases separated the two germline ends. CDR3 sequence: CASRPRMNTEAFF. The CDR3 DNA follows: TGTGCCAGCAGACCGCGGATGAACACTGAAGCTTTCTTT.

The rearrangement joins TRBV11-2 to TRBJ1-1; D is unclear. The V and J ends lost 1 base and 1 base respectively, with 7 bases between them. CDR1 is SGHAT and CDR2 is FQNNGV in the germline V gene. This CDR3 contains 14 residues. CDR3 DNA sequence: TGTGCCAGCAGCTTAGTTATCTGGAACACTGAAGCTTTCTTT. Translation gives CASSLVIWNTEAFF.

This sequence joins TRBV20-1 and TRBJ1-3, with 10 positions matching TRBD1. Germline V gene sequence: CDR1 DFQATT, CDR2 SNEGSKA (reference sequence). The junction had 6 bases not matched to a gene; V was cut back by 3 bases and J by 1 base. The CDR3 is 16 residues long. CDR3 sequence reads: CSASWGQGSSGNTIYF. CDR3 in DNA: TGCAGTGCTAGTTGGGGACAGGGGTCTTCTGGAAACACCATATATTTT.

The chain employs TRBV10-3 and TRBJ1-1, with D unresolved. Trimming shortened V by 11 bases and J by 2 bases, and 9 bases separated the two germline ends. The CDR3 has 11 residues. Germline V lookup: CDR1 ENHRY, CDR2 SYGVKD. This CDR3 reads CASQDNTEAFF. CDR3 in DNA: TGTGCCTCGCAGGATAACACTGAAGCTTTCTTT.

The V gene is TRBV11-2, the J gene TRBJ1-3; D is unresolved. There are 14 residues in the CDR3. Germline assignment: CDR1 SGHAT and CDR2 FQNNGV. V shed 5 bases and J shed 1 base, with 9 bases lying between them. The CDR3 DNA reads TGTGCCAGCAGCCACCCAGGTTCTGGAAACACCATATATTTT. This translates into CASSHPGSGNTIYF.

This clone appeared a single time. The chain employs TRBV12-3 or TRBV12-4 and TRBJ1-2, with 8 bases lining up with TRBD1. Trimming removed 6 bases from V and 8 bases from J; junction bases left unmatched: 8. The CDR3 extends over 13 amino acids. In nucleotides, the CDR3 is TGTGCCAGCAGGGGATGGACAGGGCGAGGCTACACCTTC. Translating gives CASRGWTGRGYTF.